These T cell receptor beta chains were read from a single sample in a study of multiple sclerosis patients with progressive multifocal leukoencephalopathy. This table comes from immunoSEQ multiplex PCR, and its TCRdb copy is limited to in-frame clones, with some not included. The data show around 32,000 clones, around 93% seen once. Sequenced sample: PBMCs. These receptors were taken from a man younger than 40 with multiple sclerosis. CDR3s include the opening cysteine and the closing phenylalanine or tryptophan. The order of the fields is clone size, J gene, V gene, D gene, CDR3 DNA, CDR3 protein. D genes are given only for firm matches. The size of a clone is reported for some rows only, either as once, few or many, or as a class for expanded clones.

. TRBJ1-1 TRBV15 . TGTGCCACCAGCAGAGCTTGGGGGCCGACTGAAGCTTTCTTT CATSRAWGPTEAFF
. TRBJ2-1 TRBV27 . TGTGCCAGCAGTTTGGGAAGCTCCTACAATGAGCAGTTCTTC CASSLGSSYNEQFF
. TRBJ1-2 TRBV5-1 . TGCGCCAGCAGCCCCGGGTCAAAAATCTATGGCTACACCTTC CASSPGSKIYGYTF
. TRBJ2-3 TRBV4-3 TRBD2 TGCGCCAGCAGCCAAGCTAGCGGAGGAGTGGATACGCAGTATTTT CASSQASGGVDTQYF
. TRBJ2-3 TRBV10-3 . TGTGCCATCAGCCCCCTCAGTGGTACGCAGTATTTT CAISPLSGTQYF
. TRBJ2-1 TRBV7-6 TRBD2 TGTGCCAGCAGCTTAGCGGGAGGGTCCGCGAACAATGAGCAGTTCTTC CASSLAGGSANNEQFF
. TRBJ2-7 TRBV4-1 . TGCGCCAGCAGCCAAGGCCGGGGTAGCTCCTACGAGCAGTACTTC CASSQGRGSSYEQYF
. TRBJ1-5 TRBV6-4 . TGTGCCAGTGAAAGGGTTAGGGGTTTTTTTTCCAATCAGCCCCAGCATTTT CASERVRGFFSNQPQHF
few TRBJ1-1 TRBV5-1 . TGCGCCAGCAGCTTGCTGCAGAACACTGAAGCTTTCTTT CASSLLQNTEAFF
. TRBJ2-5 TRBV9 . TGTGCCAGCAGCGTAGCTCAGGGAATGGAGACCCAGTACTTC CASSVAQGMETQYF
. TRBJ2-3 TRBV5-1 . TGCGCCAGCAGCCCGGACCATCCAGGGAAGGATACGCAGTATTTT CASSPDHPGKDTQYF
. TRBJ2-2 TRBV12-5 TRBD1 TGTGCTAGTGGTTTGGACAGGGGGCCCCTGTTTTTT CASGLDRGPLFF
. TRBJ1-5 TRBV19 TRBD1 TGTGCCAGTAGTTTCCCTCCGGGGACAGGGGAAGGGGCCCAGCATTTT CASSFPPGTGEGAQHF
. TRBJ2-2 TRBV23-1 . TGCGCCAGCAGTCAAGGGCTTAGGGCTAAAACCGGGGAGCTGTTTTTT CASSQGLRAKTGELFF
. TRBJ1-2 TRBV20-1 . TGCAGTGCTAAAGATCGCGGCGGCTACACCTTC CSAKDRGGYTF
. TRBJ2-3 TRBV4-1 . TGCGCCAGCAGCCCCCGGGACCCAGAGGATACGCAGTATTTT CASSPRDPEDTQYF
. TRBJ1-4 TRBV4-3 . TGCGCCAGCAGCCAAGATGACAGTCTCCCCCTCACTCCCAATGAAAAACTGTTTTTT CASSQDDSLPLTPNEKLFF
. TRBJ1-4 TRBV15 TRBD1 TGTGCCACCAGTCCCCGACAGGGGATAAATGAAAAACTGTTTTTT CATSPRQGINEKLFF
. TRBJ2-7 TRBV13 TRBD1 TGTGCCAGCAGCTCCCGGACAGGGGAAGGAGGCTCTACCTACGAGCAGTACTTC CASSSRTGEGGSTYEQYF
. TRBJ1-1 TRBV5-1 TRBD1 TGCGCCAGCAGCTGGGGACAGGCGAACACTGAAGCTTTCTTT CASSWGQANTEAFF
. TRBJ1-1 TRBV4-2 TRBD1 TGTGCCAGCAGCCAAGAAGGGGCCGGGACAGGGGCCAGGAGAACTGAAGCTTTCTTT CASSQEGAGTGARRTEAFF
. TRBJ2-7 TRBV4-3 . TGCGCCAGCAGGTATGACAGGACCTCCTACGAGCAGTACTTC CASRYDRTSYEQYF
. TRBJ1-1 TRBV30 TRBD1 TGTGCCTGGAGTGTCGACAGGGTGGGAGAAGCTTTCTTT CAWSVDRVGEAFF
. TRBJ2-3 TRBV4-2 . TGTGCCAGCAGCCAAGGCCCCCGTGGGAGCACAGATACGCAGTATTTT CASSQGPRGSTDTQYF
. TRBJ1-1 TRBV2 . TGTGCCAGCAGTGAACTTACCAGGAACACTGAAGCTTTCTTT CASSELTRNTEAFF
. TRBJ2-1 TRBV9 TRBD2 TGTGCCAGCAGCGAGACTAGCGGGAGTCGTAATGAGCAGTTCTTC CASSETSGSRNEQFF
. TRBJ1-1 TRBV2 . TGTGCCAGCAGTGAGAGAGAGATGAACACTGAAGCTTTCTTT CASSEREMNTEAFF
. TRBJ2-2 TRBV19 . TGTGCCAGTAGTAGGGGGCTTGCCGGGAGACTCAAAACCGGGGAGCTGTTTTTT CASSRGLAGRLKTGELFF
. TRBJ2-7 TRBV30 . TGTGCCTGGAGGCTAGACGGAGGGGCACGCGAGCAGTACTTC CAWRLDGGAREQYF
. TRBJ2-4 TRBV7-2 TRBD1 TGTGCCAGCAGCCCGGGACAGGGGGCGGCCAAAAACATTCAGTACTTC CASSPGQGAAKNIQYF
. TRBJ1-2 TRBV15 . TGTGCCACCAGCAGAGATATCGGGGACGGCTACACCTTC CATSRDIGDGYTF
. TRBJ1-2 TRBV4-1 TRBD1 TGCGCCAGCAGCCAAGAACGACAGGGTCGAATTGGTGGCTACACCTTC CASSQERQGRIGGYTF
. TRBJ2-3 TRBV7-2 . TGTGCCAGCAGCCGTCCCCCGGCAGATACGCAGTATTTT CASSRPPADTQYF
. TRBJ2-5 TRBV15 TRBD1 TGTGCCACCAGCAGAGAGGACAGGGCACTCGAGACCCAGTACTTC CATSREDRALETQYF
. TRBJ2-7 TRBV29-1 . TGCAGCGTGCGGTTACAGGCCTACCGGGGCCGCTACGAGCAGTACTTC CSVRLQAYRGRYEQYF
. TRBJ1-3 TRBV27 . TGTGCCAGCAGGCCAGGCTTGTCTGGAAACACCATATATTTT CASRPGLSGNTIYF
. TRBJ1-1 TRBV4-3 . TGCGCCAGCAGCTCCAACACTGAAGCTTTCTTT CASSSNTEAFF
. TRBJ2-7 TRBV11-2 . TGTGCCAGCAGCTTAGATCTGGGTCCCTACGAGCAGTACTTC CASSLDLGPYEQYF
. TRBJ2-2 TRBV4-3 . TGCGCCAGCAGCCGGAACCCCGGGGAGCTGTTTTTT CASSRNPGELFF
. TRBJ2-2 TRBV18 . TGTGCCATCGGGGACATTTCCACCGGGGAGCTGTTTTTT CAIGDISTGELFF
. TRBJ1-2 TRBV7-9 . TGTGCCAGCAGCCCAGCCGCGGAGGATGGCTACACCTTC CASSPAAEDGYTF
. TRBJ2-1 TRBV4-3 TRBD2 TGCGCCAGCAGCCAAGGCCCTAGCGGTAGCTCCTACAATGAGCAGTTCTTC CASSQGPSGSSYNEQFF
. TRBJ1-5 TRBV10-3 . TGTGCCATCAACGACGGGGGACAGCCCCAGCATTTT CAINDGGQPQHF
once TRBJ2-3 TRBV4-2 . TGTGCCAGCAGCCAGAGGAGCGGGAGCACAGATACGCAGTATTTT CASSQRSGSTDTQYF
once TRBJ1-5 TRBV30 . TGTGCCTGGAGTAGTTATAGCAATCAGCCCCAGCATTTT CAWSSYSNQPQHF
. TRBJ2-5 TRBV25-1 TRBD1 TGTGCCAGCAGTGCAGACAGGGGGCGGGCAGAGACCCAGTACTTC CASSADRGRAETQYF
. TRBJ1-2 TRBV29-1 . TGCAGCGTTGAAGATGGGGGCCATGGCTACACCTTC CSVEDGGHGYTF
few TRBJ2-2 TRBV4-3 . TGCGCCAGCAGCCAAGATGGGGTAAACACCGGGGAGCTGTTTTTT CASSQDGVNTGELFF
. TRBJ1-2 TRBV27 . TGTGCCAGCAGTCCCGTCGGGGTGGGGGGGCTTATTTATGGCTACACCTTC CASSPVGVGGLIYGYTF
. TRBJ1-5 TRBV19 . TGTGCCAGTATGGGGGTCAACAATCAGCCCCAGCATTTT CASMGVNNQPQHF
once TRBJ1-1 TRBV7-2 . TGTGCCAGCAGCCTAGTGGGGGGGGGCACTGAAGCTTTCTTT CASSLVGGGTEAFF
. TRBJ1-1 TRBV20-1 . TGCAGTGCCAGGAACACTGAAGCTTTCTTT CSARNTEAFF
. TRBJ2-3 TRBV14 . TGTGCCAGCAGCCAAGGCCCGCAGGGGAAGCGAGATACGCAGTATTTT CASSQGPQGKRDTQYF
few TRBJ2-2 TRBV2 . TGTGCCAGCAGTACAGGGATGGGGACCGGGGAGCTGTTTTTT CASSTGMGTGELFF
. TRBJ1-1 TRBV5-1 . TGCGCCAGCAGCTTGGTATGGATGAACACTGAAGCTTTCTTT CASSLVWMNTEAFF
. TRBJ2-2 TRBV10-1 TRBD2 TGCGCCAGCGCTAGCGGGAGAGGAGGAACCGGGGAGCTGTTTTTT CASASGRGGTGELFF
. TRBJ1-1 TRBV6-1 . TGTGCCAGCCGCGAGGTCCGGGGGGCTGAAGCTTTCTTT CASREVRGAEAFF
. TRBJ2-1 TRBV5-8 TRBD2 TGTGCCAGCAGCTCCCGGACTAGACAGAATGAGCAGTTCTTC CASSSRTRQNEQFF
. TRBJ2-7 TRBV5-4 . TGTGCCAGCAGCTTGGGGGGCCACTACGAGCAGTACTTC CASSLGGHYEQYF
. TRBJ2-7 TRBV10-3 TRBD2 TGTGCCATCAGTGAGAGTATGGCTAGCGGGAGTGACGAGCAGTACTTC CAISESMASGSDEQYF